A single sample is the source of the 23 T cell receptor beta chains below, sequenced in a study of cytomegalovirus exposure and HLA in healthy donors. In the PCR, 60 Vbeta and 13 Jbeta primers were used. The table came from immunoSEQ multiplex PCR; TCRdb's copy has only in-frame clones and leaves some out. This sample has approximately 170,000 clones; approximately 71% occur once, and the top ten carry about 1.6%. Sequenced material: PBMCs. Receptors originate from a girl aged 10 to 17 in good health and CMV-seronegative.

The CDR3 reads CASSPLTPLLNTEAFF. The CDR3 bases are TGTGCCAGCAGCCCCCTAACCCCCCTCCTGAACACTGAAGCTTTCTTT. The chain has TRBV14 and TRBJ1-1, with D unclear. This CDR3 is 16 amino acids long. The V and J ends lost 4 bases and 0 bases respectively, with 15 bases between them. CDR1 is SGHDN, CDR2 FVKESK, per germline.

The chain links TRBV2 to TRBJ2-5; D is perhaps TRBD2 (5 bases). The DNA end lines up better with TRBJ2-7; the J call may be wrong. Germline values: CDR1 SNHLY, CDR2 FYNNEI. The CDR3 length is 14 residues. The CDR3, as DNA: TGTGCCAGCACGGGTGAAGTCCTAGCTCACGAGCAGTACTTC. Translating gives CASTGEVLAHEQYF.

The J gene is TRBJ1-6, the V gene TRBV9; no reliable D call. The CDR3 length is 12 residues. V was shortened by 0 bases and J by 9 bases, with 4 bases between the two germline ends. Germline CDR1 and CDR2: SGDLS and YYNGEE. The CDR3 protein is CASSVASSPLHF. CDR3 DNA sequence: TGTGCCAGCAGCGTAGCTAGTTCACCCCTCCACTTT.

The rearrangement links TRBV9 to TRBJ2-7, with no clear D. V was trimmed by 3 bases and J by 2 bases, leaving 12 bases between them. This CDR3 is built from 14 residues. CDR1 and CDR2 (germline): SGDLS, YYNGEE. CDR3 residues: CASSGTSSPYEQYF. In DNA, the CDR3 is TGTGCCAGCAGCGGTACCTCGAGCCCCTACGAGCAGTACTTC.

The chain joins TRBV6-4 to TRBJ1-5; 10 bases map to TRBD1. The CDR3 sequence is 19 residues long. After removal of 6 bases from V and 0 bases from J, the junction contained 14 bases not matched to a gene. The germline gives CDR1 MRHNA, CDR2 SNTAGT. This chain's CDR3 is CASSPPGTGEGDSNQPQHF. Here the CDR3 DNA reads TGTGCCAGCAGCCCCCCCGGGACAGGGGAGGGGGATAGCAATCAGCCCCAGCATTTT.

The chain has TRBV2 and TRBJ2-3; 9 bases are shared with TRBD2. This CDR3 spans 17 amino acids. The V segment lost 4 bases and the J segment 2 bases; nucleotides outside the gene matches: 10. The germline V gene has CDR1 SNHLY and CDR2 FYNNEI. The CDR3 here is CASSGEGWTSDTDTQYF. The DNA of the CDR3 is TGTGCCAGCAGTGGCGAGGGATGGACTAGCGACACAGATACGCAGTATTTT.

The chain joins TRBV19 to TRBJ1-1; 7 nucleotides align to TRBD1. The CDR3 is 14 residues long. Germline V CDR1 and CDR2: LNHDA, SQIVND (reference sequence). Germline trimming cut 6 bases from V and 7 bases from J; bases unmatched to any gene: 11. The CDR3 region is CASSPYDRVSEAFF. The CDR3 bases are TGTGCCAGTAGCCCCTATGACAGGGTGAGTGAAGCTTTCTTT.

The rearrangement uses TRBV11-1 and TRBJ2-3, with 10 bases that match TRBD2. CDR3 length: 15 residues. Germline V gives CDR1 SGHAT, CDR2 FQDESV (reference sequence). V lost 5 bases and J lost 5; bases outside the gene matches: 7. The CDR3 DNA reads TGTGCCAGCAGCCCTAGCGGGGGTAGGGAAGATACGCAGTATTTT. Protein product: CASSPSGGREDTQYF.

The chain joins TRBV27 to TRBJ1-6; 8 bases fit TRBD1. The CDR3 extends over 15 amino acids. V was clipped by 7 bases and J by 4 bases; unmatched bases: 6. The V gene's germline CDR1 is MNHEY and CDR2 SMNVEV (reference sequence). The CDR3 sequence is CASTPGGGYNSPLHF. CDR3 bases: TGTGCCAGCACTCCAGGGGGCGGTTATAATTCACCCCTCCACTTT.

This clone was seen a handful of times. The genes are TRBV7-9 and TRBJ2-7; 9 bases match TRBD1. Germline CDR1 reads SEHNR; CDR2 reads FQNEAQ (reference sequence). The CDR3 runs to 12 residues. J lost 5 bases, V lost 4 bases, and 0 bases had no gene match. The CDR3 sequence is CASSWTGDEQYF. CDR3 nucleotides: TGTGCCAGCAGCTGGACAGGGGACGAGCAGTACTTC.

The V and J genes are TRBV10-3 and TRBJ2-7, with D perhaps TRBD2 (5 bases). The CDR3 is 13 amino acids. The V gene lost 9 bases and the J gene lost 3 bases, with 15 bases spanning the gap. CDR1 is ENHRY and CDR2 is SYGVKD in the germline V gene. CDR3 residues: CAIQPRTVYEQYF. The CDR3 nucleotides read TGTGCCATTCAACCTAGGACTGTCTACGAGCAGTACTTC.

This chain connects TRBV5-1 to TRBJ1-1; D perhaps matches TRBD1 (6 bases). Trimming took 0 bases from V and 0 from J, leaving 15 bases between them. CDR1 SGHRS and CDR2 YFSETQ come from the germline V gene. This CDR3 is built from 17 residues. In nucleotides, the CDR3 is TGCGCCAGCAGCTTGGGGGACCAGGGGAGCGTGAACACTGAAGCTTTCTTT. Translating gives CASSLGDQGSVNTEAFF.

The rearrangement links TRBV19 to TRBJ1-5; TRBD1 aligns across 9 bases. The junction had 10 bases not matched to a gene; V was cut back by 1 base and J by 0 bases. Looked up from germline, CDR1 is LNHDA and CDR2 is SQIVND (reference sequence). This CDR3 has 19 residues. The chain's CDR3 is CASSIGGTGYPYSNQPQHF. CDR3 bases: TGTGCCAGTAGTATAGGGGGGACAGGGTATCCATATAGCAATCAGCCCCAGCATTTT.

The gene calls are TRBV18 and TRBJ2-7, with TRBD1 matching over 9 bases. Germline CDR1 is KGHSH and CDR2 is LQKENI. V shed 2 bases, J shed 1 base, and the junction held 9 bases outside the gene matches. This CDR3 spans 17 amino acids. CDR3 in amino acids: CASSPDRGWAPSYEQYF. The CDR3 DNA sequence: TGTGCCAGCTCACCAGACAGGGGGTGGGCCCCGTCCTACGAGCAGTACTTC. The full variable domain, with the rest looked up from reference TRBV18 and TRBJ2-7, is NAGVMQNPRHLVRRRGQEARLRCSPMKGHSHVYWYRQLPEEGLKFMVYLQKENIIDESGMPKERFSAEFPKEGPSILRIQQVVRGDSAAYFCASSPDRGWAPSYEQYFGPGTRLTVT.

The chain combines TRBV9 with TRBJ1-2; D might be TRBD1 (5 bases). Between the trimmed V and J ends, which lost 0 bases and 3 bases, there was a span of 21 bases. There are 18 residues in the CDR3. The V gene's germline CDR1 is SGDLS and CDR2 YYNGEE. The CDR3 nucleotides are TGTGCCAGCAGCGTAGGTCTCAGCAGGGCTCCCCTAGACTATGGCTACACCTTC. Encoded protein: CASSVGLSRAPLDYGYTF.

This clone is a singleton in its sample. The chain joins TRBV2 to TRBJ2-1; TRBD1 might be the D (5 bases). The CDR3 totals 13 residues. Germline V gene sequence: CDR1 SNHLY, CDR2 FYNNEI. The V end was cut by 7 bases, the J end by 4 bases, with 11 bases between. CDR3 DNA sequence: TGTGCCAGCAAAGGGGCGGTATACAATGAGCAGTTCTTC. Its translation: CASKGAVYNEQFF.

This clone was detected only a few times. The rearrangement joins TRBV9 to TRBJ1-5; TRBD1 matches 11 bases. The V gene end was trimmed by 4 bases and the J gene end by 7 bases; junction bases not matched to a gene: 7. CDR1 is SGDLS, CDR2 YYNGEE, per germline. The CDR3 contains 15 residues. The CDR3 protein is CASSLGTGGLQPQHF. As DNA, the CDR3 is TGTGCCAGCAGCTTAGGGACAGGGGGGCTGCAGCCCCAGCATTTT.

The V gene is TRBV27, the J gene TRBJ2-2, with TRBD1 matching 10 bases. This CDR3 is built from 16 residues. Unmatched junction bases numbered 7, after V lost 5 bases and J lost 4 bases. CDR1 MNHEY and CDR2 SMNVEV come from the germline V gene (reference sequence). CDR3 in amino acids: CASSKRQGAFTGELFF. The CDR3 DNA is TGTGCCAGCAGTAAGAGACAGGGGGCTTTCACCGGGGAGCTGTTTTTT.

The chain combines TRBV27 with TRBJ2-7; 11 nucleotides match TRBD1. Trimming took 2 bases from V and 5 from J; bases not matched to a gene: 2. CDR1 and CDR2 from the germline V gene are MNHEY and SMNVEV (reference sequence). This CDR3 has 14 residues. CDR3 sequence (DNA): TGTGCCAGCAGTTTAAGGACAGGGGGCAACGAGCAGTACTTC. As protein: CASSLRTGGNEQYF.

DNA of the CDR3: TGTGCCAGCAGCTCACCACAGGGGGGGGTCCCTGAAGCTTTCTTT. Amino acids: CASSSPQGGVPEAFF. This chain links TRBV7-9 with TRBJ1-1; 8 nucleotides line up with TRBD1. The CDR3 sequence is 15 residues long. Germline CDR1 reads SEHNR; CDR2 reads FQNEAQ (reference sequence). V lost 4 bases and J lost 6; bases outside the gene matches: 10.

V usage is TRBV6-6 and J usage is TRBJ1-1; tentative D call: TRBD1 (6 bases). Between the trimmed V and J ends, which lost 8 bases and 1 base, there was a span of 11 bases. CDR3 length equals 13 residues. Germline V gene data show CDR1 as MNHNY and CDR2 as SVGAGI (reference sequence). CDR3 loop: CASGTGKNTEAFF. CDR3 DNA: TGTGCCAGCGGAACAGGGAAGAACACTGAAGCTTTCTTT.

This clone came up a few times. The chain links TRBV18 to TRBJ1-1, with no clear D. In germline, CDR1 is KGHSH, CDR2 LQKENI. V dropped 6 bases and J dropped 1 base, with 12 bases sitting between them. The CDR3 consists of 14 residues. CDR3 nucleotide sequence: TGTGCCAGCTCCCCCGGTCAGGCGAACACTGAAGCTTTCTTT. The encoded protein is CASSPGQANTEAFF.

This chain joins TRBV7-9 and TRBJ2-5; 10 bases fit TRBD2. In germline, CDR1 is SEHNR, CDR2 FQNEAQ (reference sequence). Trimming took 1 base from V and 7 from J; bases not matched to a gene: 6. This CDR3 region has 15 residues. The CDR3 DNA reads as TGTGCCAGCAGCTTAGAAGGAGCTAGCGGGGGGACCCAGTACTTC. This translates into CASSLEGASGGTQYF.